One sample yielded the 27 T cell receptor beta chains listed below, sequenced in a study of human T cells and chemical hapten exposure. Time point of the sample: pre-sensitization, week 0. Treatment given: therapeutic diphenylcyclopropenone sensitization with weekly scalp DPC. TCRdb recomputed calls from the RACE reads with MiXCR, one row per CDR3 protein. The sample includes about 120,000 distinct CDR3 sequences, approximately 15% of them seen just once. Here the sequenced sample was whole blood, taken in connection with sensitization to the hapten diphenylcyclopropenone (DPC). Receptors originate from a woman in her late teens or twenties with alopecia areata. Some clones in this sample may be carry-over from other donors' samples.

This clonotype was observed at least ten times. The V and J genes are TRBV29-1 and TRBJ2-1; TRBD1 matches at 11 bases. The length of the CDR3 is 13 residues. V dropped 7 bases and J dropped 9; count of bases not matched to a gene: 8. Germline assignment: CDR1 SQVTM and CDR2 ANQGSEA. The CDR3 loop reads CSAGTGGSGEQFF. In DNA form, the CDR3 reads TGCAGCGCTGGGACAGGGGGAAGTGGTGAGCAGTTCTTC.

This clonotype was counted between two and nine times. The gene calls are TRBV7-9 and TRBJ2-2, with D possibly called TRBD1 or TRBD2 (5 bases each). Germline V gene sequence: CDR1 SEHNR, CDR2 FQNEAQ (reference sequence). This CDR3 region has 15 residues. V was trimmed by 5 bases and J by 10 bases, leaving 20 bases between them. DNA of the CDR3: TGTGCCAGCAGCCGAGTAGGGACGGAGAAGTTGGAGCTGTTTTTT. As protein: CASSRVGTEKLELFF. The whole variable domain, remainder taken from reference TRBV7-9 and TRBJ2-2, is DTGVSQNPRHKITKRGQNVTFRCDPISEHNRLYWYRQTLGQGPEFLTYFQNEAQLEKSRLLSDRFSAERPKGSFSTLEIQRTEQGDSAMYLCASSRVGTEKLELFFGEGSRLTVL.

This clonotype showed up many times. The chain uses TRBV6-2 or TRBV6-3 and TRBJ2-1; 8 bases align to TRBD2. This CDR3 spans 14 amino acids. Germline V gene data show CDR1 as MNHEY and CDR2 as SVGEGT. V was pared by 4 bases and J by 5 bases, with 4 bases of the junction left unmatched. CDR3: CASSFSGGNNEQFF. In nucleotides, the CDR3 is TGTGCCAGCAGTTTCAGCGGGGGCAACAATGAGCAGTTCTTC.

This clonotype was seen ten or more times. The chain employs TRBV6-1 and TRBJ2-5, with D maybe TRBD2 (5 bases). V was shortened by 1 base and J by 5 bases, with 11 bases between the two germline ends. From germline, CDR1 is MNHNS and CDR2 SASEGT. The CDR3 contains 14 residues. CDR3 sequence (DNA): TGTGCCAGCAGTGAAGAAGCTAGCCGGGAGACCCAGTACTTC. It encodes CASSEEASRETQYF.

The chain joins TRBV10-3 to TRBJ2-3; the D is unclear. The CDR3 has 12 residues. Germline-derived CDR1 and CDR2 are ENHRY and SYGVKD. The V gene lost 8 bases and the J gene lost 0 bases, with 6 bases spanning the gap. In DNA form, the CDR3 reads TGTGCCATCGGCGGCAGCACAGATACGCAGTATTTT. Protein product: CAIGGSTDTQYF.

Only a few counts were recorded for this clonotype. The genes are TRBV5-5 and TRBJ2-7; TRBD2 matches 11 bases. Trimming removed 2 bases from V and 3 bases from J; junction bases left unmatched: 7. The germline V gene encodes CDR1 SGHKS and CDR2 YYEKEE (reference sequence). This CDR3 contains 16 residues. CDR3 sequence: CASSLSATSGVYEQYF. The CDR3 nucleotides are TGTGCCAGCAGCTTAAGTGCGACTAGCGGGGTCTACGAGCAGTACTTC.

The gene calls are TRBV18 and TRBJ2-7; a weak D match, TRBD1 (6 bases). The length of the CDR3 is 12 residues. Trimming left V 3 bases short and J 5 bases short, with 8 bases between. Germline assignment: CDR1 KGHSH and CDR2 LQKENI. DNA of the CDR3: TGTGCCAGCTCACCCGCAGGGGACGAGCAGTACTTC. Residues: CASSPAGDEQYF.

This clonotype was counted only a few times. Relative to the germline gene, one junction end is altered; a read error may explain this. This chain uses TRBV12-3 or TRBV12-4 with TRBJ1-2; D is unclear. There are 14 residues in the CDR3. The CDR3 DNA reads TGTGCCAGCAGTTTAGATCCGAGTAACCATGGCTACACCTTC. Amino acids: CASSLDPSNHGYTF.

This clonotype has only a few counts. The CDR3 spells CASSLVGESSPLHF. The CDR3, as DNA: TGCGCCAGCAGCTTGGTGGGGGAAAGTTCACCCCTCCACTTT. The rearrangement links TRBV5-1 to TRBJ1-6; tentative D call: TRBD1 (5 bases). With 0 bases removed from V and 9 bases from J, the gap between germline ends came to 10 bases. Germline assignment: CDR1 SGHRS and CDR2 YFSETQ. The CDR3 is 14 amino acids.

The genes are TRBV6-4 and TRBJ1-2; D uncertain. The CDR3 runs 14 residues. With 5 bases removed from V and 1 base from J, the gap between germline ends came to 11 bases. Germline values: CDR1 MRHNA, CDR2 SNTAGT. The CDR3, as DNA: TGTGCCAGCAGTCCCTCCGGCCGTAACTATGGCTACACCTTC. Amino acid sequence: CASSPSGRNYGYTF.

This clonotype was picked up a small number of times. The gene calls are TRBV20-1 and TRBJ2-5; 8 nucleotides match TRBD1. CDR1 DFQATT and CDR2 SNEGSKA come from the germline V gene (reference sequence). V was clipped by 5 bases and J by 6 bases; unmatched bases: 8. CDR3 length: 13 amino acids. This CDR3 reads CSAGRGRLKTQYF. In nucleotides, the CDR3 is TGCAGTGCTGGCAGGGGGCGCTTAAAGACCCAGTACTTC.

This chain uses TRBV12-3 or TRBV12-4 with TRBJ2-1, with no clear D. V lost 7 bases to trimming and J lost 2 bases, with 9 bases between them. This CDR3 comprises 13 residues. The CDR3 region is CASKPGTYNEQFF. CDR3 DNA: TGTGCCAGCAAACCAGGAACCTACAATGAGCAGTTCTTC.

A note on this clonotype: It may be a read error: a sequence one base away is much more abundant. CDR3 amino acids: CANSLRTGNQPQHF. CDR3 coding DNA: TGTGCCAACAGCTTGCGGACAGGCAATCAGCCCCAGCATTTT. This chain uses TRBV5-5 with TRBJ1-5; possibly TRBD1 for D (6 bases). The CDR3 is made up of 14 amino acids. Germline V gene sequence: CDR1 SGHKS, CDR2 YYEKEE (reference sequence).

The chain links TRBV11-2 to TRBJ2-7; D unresolved. The CDR3 runs 14 residues. Deletions cut 0 bases from V and 7 bases from J, with 13 bases between. Germline V gene data show CDR1 as SGHAT and CDR2 as FQNNGV. The CDR3, as DNA: TGTGCCAGCAGCTTAGAGGTTAGCTTTCGGGAGCAGTACTTC. Amino acid sequence: CASSLEVSFREQYF.

The J gene is TRBJ1-6, the V gene TRBV9; D call uncertain. Between the trimmed V and J ends, which lost 0 bases and 7 bases, there was a span of 11 bases. Germline lookup yields CDR1 SGDLS and CDR2 YYNGEE. The CDR3 runs to 15 residues. The CDR3 loop is CASSVDGRENSPLHF. CDR3 bases: TGTGCCAGCAGCGTAGATGGGAGGGAAAATTCACCCCTCCACTTT.

The V gene is TRBV29-1, the J gene TRBJ1-3; D is unresolved. Trimming took 7 bases from V and 4 from J, leaving 8 bases between them. CDR1 SQVTM and CDR2 ANQGSEA come from the germline V gene. The CDR3 contains 11 residues. The CDR3 sequence is CSAKEGNTIYF. The CDR3 nucleotides are TGCAGCGCGAAAGAGGGAAACACCATATATTTT.

V is TRBV30 and J is TRBJ2-7; 7 positions match TRBD1. The V and J ends lost 8 bases and 6 bases, in that order; junction bases with no gene match: 10. Germline loops: CDR1 GTSNPN, CDR2 SVGIG (reference sequence). This CDR3 region has 12 residues. The CDR3 spells CAGPGQAGEQYF. The DNA for the CDR3 is TGTGCCGGCCCCGGACAGGCGGGCGAGCAGTACTTC. The full variable domain, completed using reference TRBV30 and TRBJ2-7, is SQTIHQWPATLVQPVGSPLSLECTVEGTSNPNLYWYRQAAGRGLQLLFYSVGIGQISSEVPQNLSASRPQDRQFILSSKKLLLSDSGFYLCAGPGQAGEQYFGPGTRLTVT.

V and J are TRBV3-1 and TRBJ1-6, with TRBD1 identical over 9 bases. Per the germline V gene, CDR1 is LGHDT and CDR2 is YNNKEL (reference sequence). The junction had 6 bases not matched to a gene; V was cut back by 2 bases and J by 10 bases. This CDR3 is 15 amino acids long. CDR3 in amino acids: CASSQWDRAGSPLHF. DNA for the CDR3: TGTGCCAGCAGCCAATGGGACAGGGCTGGCTCACCCCTCCACTTT. The complete variable domain, with remaining parts taken from reference TRBV3-1 and TRBJ1-6, reads DTAVSQTPKYLVTQMGNDKSIKCEQNLGHDTMYWYKQDSKKFLKIMFSYNNKELIINETVPNRFSPKSPDKAHLNLHINSLELGDSAVYFCASSQWDRAGSPLHFGNGTRLTVT.

The chain is built from TRBV12-3 or TRBV12-4 and TRBJ1-2; possibly TRBD1 for D (5 bases). The germline V and J ends were trimmed by 2 bases and 4 bases, with 11 bases remaining between them. The CDR3 is 14 residues long. The DNA for the CDR3 is TGTGCCAGCAGTTTACGCGGGGGAGGCTATGGCTACACCTTC. Encoded protein: CASSLRGGGYGYTF.

This clonotype came up a few times. The V and J genes are TRBV7-2 and TRBJ2-1; the D call may be TRBD1 or TRBD2 (5 bases each). This CDR3 has 19 amino acids. The V end was cut by 0 bases, the J end by 5 bases, with 23 bases between. CDR1 and CDR2 from the germline V gene are SGHTA and FQGNSA. The CDR3 is CASSLAGLGTLSKDNEQFF. The CDR3 region has the DNA TGTGCCAGCAGCTTAGCCGGGCTTGGGACCCTGTCGAAGGACAATGAGCAGTTCTTC. Full variable domain (remainder filled in from reference TRBV7-2 and TRBJ2-1): GAGVSQSPSNKVTEKGKDVELRCDPISGHTALYWYRQSLGQGLEFLIYFQGNSAPDKSGLPSDRFSAERTGGSVSTLTIQRTQQEDSAVYLCASSLAGLGTLSKDNEQFFGPGTRLTVL.

This clonotype was seen a few times. J is TRBJ1-6 and V is TRBV12-3 or TRBV12-4; D not resolved. The CDR3 spans 14 residues. Trimming stripped 5 bases from V and 8 bases from J, with 13 bases between. CDR3 amino acids: CASSIGIGHSPLHF. As DNA, the CDR3 is TGTGCCAGCAGTATCGGGATTGGGCATTCACCCCTCCACTTT.

The chain is built from TRBV3-1 and TRBJ1-2; possible D gene TRBD1, 6 bases. CDR3 length equals 14 residues. Germline CDR1 reads LGHDT; CDR2 reads YNNKEL (reference sequence). V lost 5 bases to trimming and J lost 8 bases, with 18 bases between them. The CDR3, as DNA: TGTGCCAGCAGCACCCACGGCCGGGACAACGGCTACACCTTC. Translating it yields CASSTHGRDNGYTF.

This clonotype has at least ten counts. The chain joins TRBV2 to TRBJ1-5; possibly TRBD1 for D (5 bases). This CDR3 is 17 amino acids long. Trimming took off 3 bases at V and 0 bases at J, with 15 bases between the two ends. Germline V lookup: CDR1 SNHLY, CDR2 FYNNEI. The CDR3 region is CASSELGTADSNQPQHF. In DNA form, the CDR3 reads TGTGCCAGCAGTGAGCTAGGGACCGCTGATAGCAATCAGCCCCAGCATTTT.

This clonotype has just a few counts. V usage is TRBV25-1 and J usage is TRBJ1-5; the match to TRBD1 covers 9 bases. Trimming at V came to 5 bases and at J to 4 bases, leaving 9 bases not matched to a gene. The CDR3 runs to 16 residues. Germline V gene lookup returns CDR1 MGHDK and CDR2 SYGVNS. The CDR3 loop is CASSKFRDRENQPQHF. DNA of the CDR3: TGTGCCAGCAGTAAGTTCCGGGACAGGGAGAATCAGCCCCAGCATTTT.

This clonotype was detected only a few times. The chain couples TRBV6-6 to TRBJ1-3; weak D call: TRBD1 (6 bases). Germline V gene data show CDR1 as MNHNY and CDR2 as SVGAGI (reference sequence). The ends were cut back, 10 bases at V and 0 bases at J, with 16 bases in the middle. The CDR3 runs 15 residues. The CDR3 sequence: CATEVRGASGNTIYF. Written as DNA, the CDR3 is TGTGCCACGGAGGTCCGGGGGGCCTCTGGAAACACCATATATTTT.

The chain carries TRBV7-2 and TRBJ1-6; 10 bases line up with TRBD1. Germline V gene sequence: CDR1 SGHTA, CDR2 FQGNSA. The V segment lost 5 bases and the J segment 8 bases; nucleotides outside the gene matches: 3. This CDR3 has 14 amino acids. The CDR3 loop is CASSRGTGDSPLHF. CDR3 in DNA: TGTGCCAGCAGCCGCGGGACAGGGGATTCACCCCTCCACTTT.

This clonotype has a count of ten or more. The J gene is TRBJ1-3, the V gene TRBV28; 10 bases align to TRBD1. CDR3 length: 15 residues. Germline CDR1 is MDHEN and CDR2 is SYDVKM. V trimming: 6 bases; J trimming: 0 bases; junction bases outside the gene matches: 2. The DNA of the CDR3 is TGTGCCAGCAGGGACAGGGGGAGCTCTGGAAACACCATATATTTT. It encodes CASRDRGSSGNTIYF. The full variable domain, in which reference TRBV28 and TRBJ1-3 provide the parts outside the CDR3, is DVKVTQSSRYLVKRTGEKVFLECVQDMDHENMFWYRQDPGLGLRLIYFSYDVKMKEKGDIPEGYSVSREKKERFSLILESASTNQTSMYLCASRDRGSSGNTIYFGEGSWLTVV.